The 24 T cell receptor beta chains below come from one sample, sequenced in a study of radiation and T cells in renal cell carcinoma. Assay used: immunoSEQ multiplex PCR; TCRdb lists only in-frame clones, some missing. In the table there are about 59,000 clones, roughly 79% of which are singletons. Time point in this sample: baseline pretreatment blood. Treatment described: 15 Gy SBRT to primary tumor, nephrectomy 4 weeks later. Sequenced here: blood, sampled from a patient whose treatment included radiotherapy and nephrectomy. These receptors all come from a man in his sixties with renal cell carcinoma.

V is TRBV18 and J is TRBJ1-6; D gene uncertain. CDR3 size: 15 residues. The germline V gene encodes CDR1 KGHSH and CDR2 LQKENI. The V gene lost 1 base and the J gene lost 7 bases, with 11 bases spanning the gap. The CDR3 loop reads CASSPRKGGNSPLHF. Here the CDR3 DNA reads TGTGCCAGCTCACCACGAAAGGGCGGGAATTCACCCCTCCACTTT.

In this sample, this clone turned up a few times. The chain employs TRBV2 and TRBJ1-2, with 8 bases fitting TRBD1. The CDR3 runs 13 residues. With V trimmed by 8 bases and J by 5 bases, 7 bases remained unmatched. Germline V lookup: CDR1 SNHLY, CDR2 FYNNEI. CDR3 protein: CASAGGLSYGYTF. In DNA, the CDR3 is TGTGCCAGCGCAGGGGGCTTGTCGTATGGCTACACCTTC.

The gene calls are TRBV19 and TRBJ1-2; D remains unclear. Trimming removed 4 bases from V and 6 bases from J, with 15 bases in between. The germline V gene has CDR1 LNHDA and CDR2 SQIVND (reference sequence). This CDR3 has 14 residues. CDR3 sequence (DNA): TGTGCCAGTAGTAATGGGCCTAAACGGGATGGCTACACCTTC. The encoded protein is CASSNGPKRDGYTF.

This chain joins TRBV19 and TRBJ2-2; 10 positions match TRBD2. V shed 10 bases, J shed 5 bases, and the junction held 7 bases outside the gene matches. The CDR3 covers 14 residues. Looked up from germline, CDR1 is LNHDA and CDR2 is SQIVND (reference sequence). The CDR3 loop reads CAIKAGGPTGELFF. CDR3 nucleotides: TGTGCCATAAAAGCGGGAGGGCCGACCGGGGAGCTGTTTTTT.

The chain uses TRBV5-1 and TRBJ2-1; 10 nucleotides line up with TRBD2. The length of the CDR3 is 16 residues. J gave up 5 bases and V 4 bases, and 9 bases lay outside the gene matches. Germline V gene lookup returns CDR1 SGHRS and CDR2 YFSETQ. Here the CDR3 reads CASSPPLAGDNNEQFF. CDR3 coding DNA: TGCGCCAGCAGCCCTCCTCTAGCGGGAGACAACAATGAGCAGTTCTTC.

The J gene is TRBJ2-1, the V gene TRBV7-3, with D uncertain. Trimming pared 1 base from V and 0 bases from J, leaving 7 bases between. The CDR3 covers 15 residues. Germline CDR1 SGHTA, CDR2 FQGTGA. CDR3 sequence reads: CASSLNGASYNEQFF. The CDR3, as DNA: TGTGCCAGCAGCTTAAATGGCGCCTCCTACAATGAGCAGTTCTTC.

The CDR3 nucleotides read TGTGCCAGCTCACTAGCGGGGGATAACTACGAGCAGTACTTC. It codes for CASSLAGDNYEQYF. The chain couples TRBV18 to TRBJ2-7; 9 bases line up with TRBD2. J lost 3 bases, V lost 4 bases, and 4 bases had no gene match. The germline gives CDR1 KGHSH, CDR2 LQKENI. This CDR3 comprises 14 residues.

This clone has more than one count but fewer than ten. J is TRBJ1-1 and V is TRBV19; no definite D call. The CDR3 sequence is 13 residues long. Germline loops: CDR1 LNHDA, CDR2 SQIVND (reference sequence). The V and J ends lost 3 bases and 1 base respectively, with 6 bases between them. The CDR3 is CASSIPGNTEAFF. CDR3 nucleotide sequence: TGTGCCAGTAGTATCCCCGGGAACACTGAAGCTTTCTTT.

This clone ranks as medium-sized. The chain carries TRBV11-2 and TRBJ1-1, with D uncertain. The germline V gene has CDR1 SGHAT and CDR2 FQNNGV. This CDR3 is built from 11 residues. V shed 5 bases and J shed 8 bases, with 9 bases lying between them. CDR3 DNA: TGTGCCAGCAGCCAGACTTCGGAAGCTTTCTTT. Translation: CASSQTSEAFF.

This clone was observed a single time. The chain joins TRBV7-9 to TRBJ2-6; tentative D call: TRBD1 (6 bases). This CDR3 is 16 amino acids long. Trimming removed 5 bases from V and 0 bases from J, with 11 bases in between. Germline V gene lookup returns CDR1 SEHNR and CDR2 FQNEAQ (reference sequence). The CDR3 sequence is CASSPYRDSGANVLTF. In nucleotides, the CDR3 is TGTGCCAGCAGCCCTTACAGGGACTCTGGGGCCAACGTCCTGACTTTC.

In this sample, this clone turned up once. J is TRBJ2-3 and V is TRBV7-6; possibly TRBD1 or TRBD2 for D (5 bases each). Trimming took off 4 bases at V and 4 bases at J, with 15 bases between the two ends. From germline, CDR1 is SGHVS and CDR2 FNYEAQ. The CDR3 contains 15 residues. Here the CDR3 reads CASSYTMGPPDTQYF. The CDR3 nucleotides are TGTGCCAGCAGCTATACAATGGGACCCCCAGATACGCAGTATTTT.

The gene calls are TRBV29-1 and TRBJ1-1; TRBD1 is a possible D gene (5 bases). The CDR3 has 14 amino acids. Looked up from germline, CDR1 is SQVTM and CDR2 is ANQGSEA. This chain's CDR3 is CTYKKGNGDTEAFF. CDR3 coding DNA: TGCACTTATAAAAAGGGGAACGGAGACACTGAAGCTTTCTTT.

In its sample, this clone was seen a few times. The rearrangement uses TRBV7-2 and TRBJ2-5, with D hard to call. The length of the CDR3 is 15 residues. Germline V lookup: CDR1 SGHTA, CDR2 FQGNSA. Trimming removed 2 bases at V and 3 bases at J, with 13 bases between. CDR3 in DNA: TGTGCCAGCAGCTTAAGGGCAGCTCCAGAAGAGACCCAGTACTTC. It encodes CASSLRAAPEETQYF. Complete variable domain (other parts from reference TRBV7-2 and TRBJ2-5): GAGVSQSPSNKVTEKGKDVELRCDPISGHTALYWYRQSLGQGLEFLIYFQGNSAPDKSGLPSDRFSAERTGGSVSTLTIQRTQQEDSAVYLCASSLRAAPEETQYFGPGTRLLVL.

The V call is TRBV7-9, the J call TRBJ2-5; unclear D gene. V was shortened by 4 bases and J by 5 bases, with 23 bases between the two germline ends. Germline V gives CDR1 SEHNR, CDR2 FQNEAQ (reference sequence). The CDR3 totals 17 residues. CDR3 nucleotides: TGTGCCAGCAGCTCCCTTCCCCAGCTCCGCAAAGAGGAGACCCAGTACTTC. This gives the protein CASSSLPQLRKEETQYF.

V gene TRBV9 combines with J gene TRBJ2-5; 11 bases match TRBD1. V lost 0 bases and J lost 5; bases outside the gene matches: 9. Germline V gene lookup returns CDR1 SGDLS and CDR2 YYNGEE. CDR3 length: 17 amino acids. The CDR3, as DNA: TGTGCCAGCAGCGTAGGGTCCGGGACAGGGGGTATGGAGACCCAGTACTTC. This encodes CASSVGSGTGGMETQYF.

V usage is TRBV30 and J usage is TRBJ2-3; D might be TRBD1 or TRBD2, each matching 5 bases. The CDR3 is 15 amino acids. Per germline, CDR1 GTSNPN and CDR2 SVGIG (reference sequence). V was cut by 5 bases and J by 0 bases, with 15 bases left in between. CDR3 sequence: CAWGDGSASTDTQYF. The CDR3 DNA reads TGTGCCTGGGGGGACGGATCCGCTAGCACAGATACGCAGTATTTT.

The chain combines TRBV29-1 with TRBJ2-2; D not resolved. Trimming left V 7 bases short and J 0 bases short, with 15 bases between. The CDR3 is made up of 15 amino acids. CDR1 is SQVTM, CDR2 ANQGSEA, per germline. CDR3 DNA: TGCAGCGCTTTAGGGCAGGCGACGAACACCGGGGAGCTGTTTTTT. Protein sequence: CSALGQATNTGELFF.

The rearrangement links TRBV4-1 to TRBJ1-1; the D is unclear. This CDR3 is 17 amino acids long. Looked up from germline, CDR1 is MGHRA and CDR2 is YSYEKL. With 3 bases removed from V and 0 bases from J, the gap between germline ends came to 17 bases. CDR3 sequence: CASSQADLFSMNTEAFF. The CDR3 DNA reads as TGCGCCAGCAGCCAGGCGGATTTATTTTCTATGAACACTGAAGCTTTCTTT.

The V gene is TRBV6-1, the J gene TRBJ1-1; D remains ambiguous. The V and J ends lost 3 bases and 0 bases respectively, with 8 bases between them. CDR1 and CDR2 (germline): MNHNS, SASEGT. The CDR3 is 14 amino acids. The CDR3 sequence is CASSETQVNTEAFF. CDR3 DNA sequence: TGTGCCAGCAGTGAGACTCAGGTGAACACTGAAGCTTTCTTT.

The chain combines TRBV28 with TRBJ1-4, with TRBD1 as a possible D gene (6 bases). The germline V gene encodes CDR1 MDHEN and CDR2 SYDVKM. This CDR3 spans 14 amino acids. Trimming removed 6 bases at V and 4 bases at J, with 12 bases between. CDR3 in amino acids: CASSLRQDNEKLFF. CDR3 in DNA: TGTGCCAGCAGCCTCAGACAGGATAATGAAAAACTGTTTTTT. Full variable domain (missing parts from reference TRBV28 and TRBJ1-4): DVKVTQSSRYLVKRTGEKVFLECVQDMDHENMFWYRQDPGLGLRLIYFSYDVKMKEKGDIPEGYSVSREKKERFSLILESASTNQTSMYLCASSLRQDNEKLFFGSGTQLSVL.

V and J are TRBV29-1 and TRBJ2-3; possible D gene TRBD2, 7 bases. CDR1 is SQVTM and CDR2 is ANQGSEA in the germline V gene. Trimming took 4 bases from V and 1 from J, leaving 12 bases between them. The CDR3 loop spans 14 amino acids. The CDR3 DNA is TGCAGCGTTGTGGGGGGGCTCCGCACAGATACGCAGTATTTT. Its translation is CSVVGGLRTDTQYF.

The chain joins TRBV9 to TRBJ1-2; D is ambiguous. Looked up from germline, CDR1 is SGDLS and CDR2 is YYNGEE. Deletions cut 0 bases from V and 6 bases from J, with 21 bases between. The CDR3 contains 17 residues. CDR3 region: CASSVGVTDDSIDGYTF. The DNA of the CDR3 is TGTGCCAGCAGCGTAGGCGTAACAGATGATTCGATTGATGGCTACACCTTC. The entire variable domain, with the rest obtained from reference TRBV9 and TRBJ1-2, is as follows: DSGVTQTPKHLITATGQRVTLRCSPRSGDLSVYWYQQSLDQGLQFLIQYYNGEERAKGNILERFSAQQFPDLHSELNLSSLELGDSALYFCASSVGVTDDSIDGYTFGSGTRLTVV.

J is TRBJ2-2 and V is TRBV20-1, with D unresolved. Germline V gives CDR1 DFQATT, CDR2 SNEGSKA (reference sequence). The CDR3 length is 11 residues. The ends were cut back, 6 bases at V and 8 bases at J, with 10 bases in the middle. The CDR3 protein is CSAPTEGELFF. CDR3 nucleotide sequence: TGCAGTGCCCCTACCGAGGGGGAGCTGTTTTTT.

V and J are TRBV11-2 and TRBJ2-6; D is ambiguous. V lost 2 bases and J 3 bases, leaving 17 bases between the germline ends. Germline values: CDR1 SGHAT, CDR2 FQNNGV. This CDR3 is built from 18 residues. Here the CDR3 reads CASSLSVGAQFGANVLTF. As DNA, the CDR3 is TGTGCCAGCAGCTTATCGGTAGGCGCGCAGTTTGGGGCCAACGTCCTGACTTTC.